A selection of T cell receptor beta chains follows, all from one sample in a study of PD-L1 blockade in urothelial cancer. Sequencing was performed with immunoSEQ multiplex PCR; in TCRdb, only in-frame clones are kept and a portion is missing. The sample yields about 84,000 clones, 82% seen once. This specimen consisted of PBMCs, obtained around atezolizumab (anti-PD-L1) treatment. These receptors all come from a man aged 65 to 79 with urothelial cancer. Each CDR3 is given without its conserved first and last residue.

j_gene | v_gene | CDR3aa
TRBJ1-1 | TRBV5-4 | ASSLGDILRRSNTEAF
TRBJ1-2 | TRBV19 | ASSIGGRGDGYT
TRBJ1-1 | TRBV23-1 | ASSQSRKGAGVRNTEAF
TRBJ1-2 | TRBV7-9 | ASSKEAHGYT
TRBJ2-5 | TRBV11-2 | ASSLDLRGTQY
TRBJ1-3 | TRBV4-2 | ASSQDWTGNSGNTIY
TRBJ2-7 | TRBV4-1 | ASSQATSASSYEQY
TRBJ2-2 | TRBV5-1 | ASSMSGTTGELF
TRBJ2-3 | TRBV27 | ASSLSVATSTDTQY
TRBJ2-3 | TRBV7-7 | ASSPSSGGGVTDTQY
TRBJ1-3 | TRBV7-6 | ASSLWDRGSGNTIY
TRBJ2-2 | TRBV5-1 | ASNLPGGNTGELF
TRBJ2-3 | TRBV9 | ASTRGDRVADTQY
TRBJ2-1 | TRBV6-5 | ASSSGQGGGNEQF
TRBJ1-2 | TRBV30 | AWSARGGSYGYT
TRBJ2-1 | TRBV6-4 | ASSVRAGASYNEQF